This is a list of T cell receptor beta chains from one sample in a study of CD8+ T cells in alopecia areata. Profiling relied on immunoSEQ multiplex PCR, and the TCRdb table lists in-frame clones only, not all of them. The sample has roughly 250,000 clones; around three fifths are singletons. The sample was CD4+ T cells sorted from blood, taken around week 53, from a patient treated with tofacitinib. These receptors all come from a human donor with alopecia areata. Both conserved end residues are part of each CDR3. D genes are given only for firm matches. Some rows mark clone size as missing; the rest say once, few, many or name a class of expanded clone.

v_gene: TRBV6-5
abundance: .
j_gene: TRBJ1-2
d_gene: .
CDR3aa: CASSQTERYYGYTF
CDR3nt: TGTGCCAGCAGCCAGACCGAACGGTACTATGGCTACACCTTC

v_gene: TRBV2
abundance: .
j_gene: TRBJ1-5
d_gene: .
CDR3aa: CASRSGGRNNQPQHF
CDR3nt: TGTGCCAGCAGATCGGGTGGGCGGAACAATCAGCCCCAGCATTTT

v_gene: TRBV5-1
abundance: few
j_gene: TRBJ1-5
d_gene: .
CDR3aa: CASSLEGGQPQHF
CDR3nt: TGCGCCAGCAGCTTGGAGGGGGGTCAGCCCCAGCATTTT

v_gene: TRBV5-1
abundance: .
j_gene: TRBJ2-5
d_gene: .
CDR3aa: CASSRNTGLETQYF
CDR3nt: TGCGCCAGCAGTCGAAACACAGGGCTGGAGACCCAGTACTTC

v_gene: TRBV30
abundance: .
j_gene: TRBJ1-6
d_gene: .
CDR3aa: CAWSTQDNSPLHF
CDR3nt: TGTGCCTGGAGTACACAGGATAATTCACCCCTCCACTTT

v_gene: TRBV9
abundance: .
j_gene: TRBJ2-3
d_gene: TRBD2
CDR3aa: CASSLLAGADTQYF
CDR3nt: TGTGCCAGCAGCCTACTAGCGGGCGCAGATACGCAGTATTTT

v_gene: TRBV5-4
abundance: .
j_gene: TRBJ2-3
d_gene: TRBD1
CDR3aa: CASSPDRGTDTQYF
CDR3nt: TGTGCCAGCAGCCCCGACAGGGGTACAGATACGCAGTATTTT

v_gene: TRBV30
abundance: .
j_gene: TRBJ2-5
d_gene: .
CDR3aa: CAWSLSGGEETQYF
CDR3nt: TGTGCCTGGAGCCTGTCTGGCGGGGAAGAGACCCAGTACTTC

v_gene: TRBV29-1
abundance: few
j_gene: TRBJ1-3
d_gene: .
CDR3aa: CSVGQGSGTIYF
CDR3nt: TGCAGCGTTGGGCAGGGCTCGGGCACCATATATTTT

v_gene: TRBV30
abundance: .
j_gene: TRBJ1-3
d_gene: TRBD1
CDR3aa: CAWRDRGSGNTIYF
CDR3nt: TGTGCCTGGAGGGACAGGGGCTCTGGAAACACCATATATTTT

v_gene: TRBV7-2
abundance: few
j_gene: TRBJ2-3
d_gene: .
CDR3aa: CASSQVGGRNTDTQYF
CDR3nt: TGTGCCAGCAGCCAGGTCGGCGGGCGGAACACAGATACGCAGTATTTT

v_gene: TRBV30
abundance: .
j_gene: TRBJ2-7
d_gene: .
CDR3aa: CAWSSGPVTYEQYF
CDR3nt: TGTGCCTGGAGCTCCGGGCCGGTTACCTACGAGCAGTACTTC

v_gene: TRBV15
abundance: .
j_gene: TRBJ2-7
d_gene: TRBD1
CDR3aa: CATSRERDRDMHEQYF
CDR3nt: TGTGCCACCAGCAGAGAGAGGGACAGGGATATGCACGAGCAGTACTTC

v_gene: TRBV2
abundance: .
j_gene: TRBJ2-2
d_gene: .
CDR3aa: CASRQNTGELFF
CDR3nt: TGTGCCAGCAGGCAGAACACCGGGGAGCTGTTTTTT

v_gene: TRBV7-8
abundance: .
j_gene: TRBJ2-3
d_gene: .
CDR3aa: CASSILTLDTQYF
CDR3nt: TGTGCCAGCAGCATCTTGACTCTGGATACGCAGTATTTT

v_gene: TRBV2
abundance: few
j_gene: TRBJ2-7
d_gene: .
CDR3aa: CASAKISYEQYF
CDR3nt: TGTGCCAGCGCTAAGATTTCCTACGAGCAGTACTTC

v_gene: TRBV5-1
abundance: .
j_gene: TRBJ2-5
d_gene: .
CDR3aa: CASSLASPRETQYF
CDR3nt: TGCGCCAGCAGCTTAGCCTCCCCTCGAGAGACCCAGTACTTC

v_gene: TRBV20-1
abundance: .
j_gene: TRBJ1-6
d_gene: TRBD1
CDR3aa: CSASSGQGVHF
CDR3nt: TGCAGTGCTAGTTCCGGACAGGGCGTCCACTTT

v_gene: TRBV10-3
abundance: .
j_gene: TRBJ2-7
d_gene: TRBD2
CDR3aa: CAISVTSGGAYEQYF
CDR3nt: TGTGCCATCAGTGTTACTAGCGGGGGGGCATACGAGCAGTACTTC

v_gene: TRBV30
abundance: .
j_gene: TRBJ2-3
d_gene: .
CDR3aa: CAWSVRGADTQYF
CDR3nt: TGTGCCTGGAGTGTACGAGGGGCAGATACGCAGTATTTT

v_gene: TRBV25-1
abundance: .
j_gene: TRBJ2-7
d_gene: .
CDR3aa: CASSGQVLWEQYF
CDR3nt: TGTGCCAGCAGTGGACAGGTTCTCTGGGAGCAGTACTTC

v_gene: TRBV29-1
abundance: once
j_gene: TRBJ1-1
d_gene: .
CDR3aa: CSVPQVNTEAFF
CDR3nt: TGCAGCGTCCCACAAGTGAACACTGAAGCTTTCTTT

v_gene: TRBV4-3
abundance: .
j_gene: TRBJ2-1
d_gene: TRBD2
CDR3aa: CASSQESLAGYNEQFF
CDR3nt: TGCGCCAGCAGCCAAGAATCCCTAGCGGGTTACAATGAGCAGTTCTTC

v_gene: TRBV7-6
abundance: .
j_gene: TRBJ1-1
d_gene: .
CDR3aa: CASSLITGNTEAFF
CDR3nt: TGTGCCAGCAGCTTAATCACAGGGAACACTGAAGCTTTCTTT

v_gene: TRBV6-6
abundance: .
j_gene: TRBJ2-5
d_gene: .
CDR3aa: CASSSHLQETQYF
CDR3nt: TGTGCCAGCAGTTCTCACCTCCAAGAGACCCAGTACTTC

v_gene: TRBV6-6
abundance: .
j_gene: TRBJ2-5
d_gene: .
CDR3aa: CASSYSIGKGETQYF
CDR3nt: TGTGCCAGCAGTTACTCGATTGGGAAAGGGGAGACCCAGTACTTC

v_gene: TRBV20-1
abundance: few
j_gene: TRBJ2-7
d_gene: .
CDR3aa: CSAPAPEQYF
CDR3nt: TGCAGTGCTCCAGCTCCCGAGCAGTACTTC

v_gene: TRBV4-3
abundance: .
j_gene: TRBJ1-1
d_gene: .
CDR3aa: CASSQGPGVHTEAFF
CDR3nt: TGCGCCAGCAGCCAAGGACCTGGTGTTCACACTGAAGCTTTCTTT

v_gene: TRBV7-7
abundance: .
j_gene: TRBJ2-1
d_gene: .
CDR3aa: CASSLVLYNEQFF
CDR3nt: TGTGCTAGCAGCTTAGTACTCTACAATGAGCAGTTCTTC

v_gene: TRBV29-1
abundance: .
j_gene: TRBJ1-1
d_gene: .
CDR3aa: CSVRLNTEAFF
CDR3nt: TGCAGCGTTAGGTTGAACACTGAAGCTTTCTTT

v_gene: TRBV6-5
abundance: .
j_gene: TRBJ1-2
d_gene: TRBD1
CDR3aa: CASSRDRVHGYTF
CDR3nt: TGTGCCAGCAGCCGCGACAGGGTGCATGGCTACACCTTC

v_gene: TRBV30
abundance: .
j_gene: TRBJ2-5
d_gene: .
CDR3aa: CAWSRIRAGETQYF
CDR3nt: TGTGCCTGGAGTAGAATACGGGCAGGAGAGACCCAGTACTTC

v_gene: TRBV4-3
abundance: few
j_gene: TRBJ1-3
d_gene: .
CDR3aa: CASSQEQGRGNTIYF
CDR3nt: TGCGCCAGCAGCCAGGAACAGGGAAGGGGAAACACCATATATTTT

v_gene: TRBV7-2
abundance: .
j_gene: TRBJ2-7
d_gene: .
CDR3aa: CASSWTGPLYEQYF
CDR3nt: TGTGCCAGCAGCTGGACGGGCCCTCTCTACGAGCAGTACTTC

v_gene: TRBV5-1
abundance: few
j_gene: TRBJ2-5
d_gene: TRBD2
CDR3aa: CASREATSGQETQYF
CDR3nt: TGCGCCAGCAGGGAGGCTACTAGCGGCCAAGAGACCCAGTACTTC

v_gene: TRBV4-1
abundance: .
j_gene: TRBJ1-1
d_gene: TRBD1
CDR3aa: CASSLQGALNTEAFF
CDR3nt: TGCGCCAGCAGCCTGCAGGGGGCGTTGAACACTGAAGCTTTCTTT

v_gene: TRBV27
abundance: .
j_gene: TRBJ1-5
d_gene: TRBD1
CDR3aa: CASSFNRGSNQPQHF
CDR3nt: TGTGCCAGCAGTTTCAACAGGGGGAGCAATCAGCCCCAGCATTTT

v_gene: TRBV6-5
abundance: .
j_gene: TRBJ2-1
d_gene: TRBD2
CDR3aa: CASSLQTSGGYNEQFF
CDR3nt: TGTGCCAGCAGTTTACAGACTAGCGGGGGCTACAATGAGCAGTTCTTC

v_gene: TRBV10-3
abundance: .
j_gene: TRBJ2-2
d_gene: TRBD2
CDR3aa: CATRNGEGTGELFF
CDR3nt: TGTGCCACCCGAAACGGGGAGGGGACCGGGGAGCTGTTTTTT

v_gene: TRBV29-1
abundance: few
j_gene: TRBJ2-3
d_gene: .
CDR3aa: CSVGDNTQYF
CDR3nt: TGCAGCGTTGGGGATAATACGCAGTATTTT

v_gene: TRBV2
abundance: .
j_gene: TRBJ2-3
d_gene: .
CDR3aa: CASSVGGPDTQYF
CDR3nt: TGTGCCAGCAGTGTCGGGGGCCCAGATACGCAGTATTTT